This T cell receptor (beta chain) was found in a study of blood T cell repertoires in COVID-19. In the study overall: In each case, the material was cDNA or gDNA derived from T cells, B-cell-depleted T cells, or PBMCs.

Some clones are missing from TCRdb's copy, which holds only in-frame ones; the method was immunoSEQ multiplex PCR. The data show more than 110,000 clones, 84% seen once. This TCR came from a human donor in a cohort sampled during active COVID-19. Sequenced material: peripheral blood.

The CDR3 coding sequence is TGTGCCAGTAGTGCCTCTAGGGGAGAGACCCAGTACTTC. This translates into CASSASRGETQYF. The chain combines TRBV19 with TRBJ2-5; D might be TRBD1 (5 bases). With 5 bases removed from V and 4 bases from J, the gap between germline ends came to 11 bases. CDR1 LNHDA and CDR2 SQIVND come from the germline V gene (reference sequence). This CDR3 has 13 amino acids.